This TCR beta chain was sequenced in a study of CD8 T cells in Susac syndrome. Random-hexamer reverse transcription was applied to about 0.5 to 1 ug RNA. The method of amplification for TCR beta CDR3 was immunoSEQ multiplex PCR, covering 54 Vbeta and 13 Jbeta. MiXCR, run by TCRdb on the immunoSEQ multiplex PCR reads, gives a single entry per CDR3 protein. There are approximately 120,000 distinct CDR3 sequences in the sample; around nine tenths occur only once, and around 0.24% lies in the top ten. Trimming took 5 bases from V and 6 from J, leaving 17 bases between them. Germline CDR1 is MNHEY and CDR2 is SMNVEV (reference sequence). CDR3 length: 15 residues. TEMRA cells underwent FACS enrichment and CD8+ and CD4+ T cells underwent negative isolation.

The TCR comes from a human donor with multiple sclerosis. The chain has TRBV27 and TRBJ2-1; D is perhaps TRBD1 (5 bases). The sequenced sample was CD8+ T cells from PBMCs. In DNA, the CDR3 is TGTGCCAGCAGTCTCCTAGGGGCTGTAGGCAATGAGCAGTTCTTC. The encoded protein is CASSLLGAVGNEQFF.